A selection of T cell receptor beta chains follows, all from one sample in a study of T cells in Graves' hyperthyroidism and ophthalmopathy. Each CDR3 protein is one row after TCRdb ran MiXCR on the multiplex PCR reads. The repertoire includes about 500,000 distinct CDR3 sequences, about 15% of them detected once, and less than 20% sits in the top ten. The material sequenced was blood. The receptor source for this set is a woman under 30 with Graves' hyperthyroidism. Both conserved end residues are part of each CDR3. A D gene is named only where the DNA matches it firmly. Not all rows give a size; the values are once, few, many and, for expanded clones, a class.

clone size	D gene	V gene	J gene	CDR3 DNA	CDR3 protein
many	TRBD2	TRBV20-1	TRBJ2-1	TGCAGTGCTAGCGATAGGACTAGCCGAAATGAGCAGTTCTTC	CSASDRTSRNEQFF
many	-	TRBV10-3	TRBJ1-2	TGTGCCATCAGTGAGTCTTCAACAGGGAGCTATGGCTACACCTTC	CAISESSTGSYGYTF
-	TRBD2	TRBV7-9	TRBJ2-1	TGTGCCAGCAACCTCGGGACTAGCAGCTACAATGAGCAGTTCTTC	CASNLGTSSYNEQFF
few	TRBD1	TRBV20-1	TRBJ1-2	TGCAGTGCCTCAGATAATACAGGGGGCGCGAGGGGCTACACCTTC	CSASDNTGGARGYTF
many	TRBD2	TRBV7-2	TRBJ2-5	TGTGCCAGCAGCTTTACTAGCGGCGAGGGGGAGACCCAGTACTTC	CASSFTSGEGETQYF
few	-	TRBV4-1	TRBJ1-1	TGCGCCAGCAGCCAAGCCGGGGGGAACACTGAAGCTTTCTTT	CASSQAGGNTEAFF
few	TRBD1	TRBV6-1	TRBJ2-2	TGTGCCAGCAGTCCACGGACAGGCCTCACCGGGGAGCTGTTTTTT	CASSPRTGLTGELFF
many	-	TRBV27	TRBJ2-1	TGTGCCAGCAGTTTATCAGGGAATGCCTACAATGAGCAGTTCTTC	CASSLSGNAYNEQFF
many	TRBD2	TRBV20-1	TRBJ2-1	TGCAGTGCTAGACATAGGACTAGCTCCTACAATGAGCAGTTCTTC	CSARHRTSSYNEQFF
few	-	TRBV24-1	TRBJ1-1	TGTGCCACCAGTGACCCAGGTGGCAGAAAGGCTTTCTTT	CATSDPGGRKAFF
many	TRBD2	TRBV12-3/TRBV12-4	TRBJ2-1	TGTGCCAGCAGTTCCGGACTAGCCTTGTCCAATGAGCAGTTCTTC	CASSSGLALSNEQFF
many	-	TRBV12-3/TRBV12-4	TRBJ2-7	TGTGCCAGCAGTATCTTGGCCTACGAGCAGTACTTC	CASSILAYEQYF
many	-	TRBV7-9	TRBJ2-3	TGTGCCAGCAGCTTAGGCGGCGCGACAGCAACAGATACGCAGTATTTT	CASSLGGATATDTQYF
many	TRBD1	TRBV11-2	TRBJ2-7	TGTGCCAGCAGCTTGGACAGGAGACCAGGCGACGAGCAGTACTTC	CASSLDRRPGDEQYF
many	TRBD2	TRBV12-3/TRBV12-4	TRBJ2-5	TGTGCCAGCAGTTTAGCCCTAACCCGGGACTACGGGACCCAGTACTTC	CASSLALTRDYGTQYF
few	-	TRBV4-1	TRBJ1-6	TGCGCCAGCAGCCAGGAACCGAAGGGCAATTCACCCCTCCACTTT	CASSQEPKGNSPLHF